This T cell receptor beta chain was documented in a study of post-analysis software for immune sequencing data. Study-wide findings and caveats: Patients used about five TRBV segments, including TRBV5-6, TRBV5-1 and TRBV20-1, more often than controls.

The authors incorporated unique molecular identifiers into the TCR beta cDNA libraries. TCRdb used MiXCR to reprocess the PCR reads, holding one entry per CDR3 protein. The table records fewer than 900,000 distinct CDR3 sequences, roughly 50% of them present only once. In regard to this clonotype: What it recognizes is unknown.

The CDR3 has 16 amino acids. The germline V gene encodes CDR1 MNHEY and CDR2 SMNVEV (reference sequence). V shed 5 bases and J 7 bases; nucleotides not matched to a gene: 12. This receptor was taken from a girl aged 10-17 years with multiple sclerosis. The sequencing input was blood. The chain employs TRBV27 and TRBJ2-1; 9 bases fit TRBD2. The CDR3 nucleotides are TGTGCCAGCAGTCGCCTTGGGGCGGGAGGGGGTAATGAGCAGTTCTTC. Its translation: CASSRLGAGGGNEQFF.